The 21 T cell receptor beta chains presented below share a single source sample, sequenced in a study of T cell responses to AZD1222 COVID-19 vaccine. The method was immunoSEQ multiplex PCR; TCRdb's version includes in-frame clones alone and lacks a portion of them. The sample records around 150,000 clones, about 94% being singletons. Sequences were derived from peripheral blood, sampled 28 days after the second AZD1222 dose. The origin of the receptors is an adult who received the AZD1222 COVID-19 vaccine.

V and J are TRBV7-9 and TRBJ1-1, with D possibly TRBD1 on 5 matching bases. V was clipped by 5 bases and J by 1 base, with 17 bases between them. This CDR3 has 16 residues. Germline V lookup: CDR1 SEHNR, CDR2 FQNEAQ (reference sequence). The CDR3 DNA sequence: TGTGCCAGCAGCCCGATAAAGGGGAGTTCGAACACTGAAGCTTTCTTT. Encoded protein: CASSPIKGSSNTEAFF.

V and J are TRBV3-1 (or the pseudogene TRBV3-2) and TRBJ2-5; TRBD1 matches at 9 bases. The CDR3 sequence is 15 residues long. V shed 10 bases, J shed 1 base, and the junction held 10 bases outside the gene matches. Germline values: CDR1 LGHDT, CDR2 YNNKEL (reference sequence). The CDR3 DNA follows: TGTGCCACCTCCCGTCCGACAGGGGGCCAAGAGACCCAGTACTTC. Protein sequence: CATSRPTGGQETQYF.

The V call is TRBV24-1, the J call TRBJ2-6; D may be TRBD1 (6 bases). Germline V gives CDR1 KGHDR, CDR2 SFDVKD. The CDR3 spans 15 residues. The germline V and J ends were trimmed by 5 bases and 4 bases, with 11 bases remaining between them. The CDR3 bases are TGTGCCACCAGTGTAGGGGGATCGGGGGCCAACGTCCTGACTTTC. Its protein product is CATSVGGSGANVLTF.

The rearrangement joins TRBV5-8 to TRBJ1-1; D gene unclear. Germline V gives CDR1 SGHTS, CDR2 YDEGEE. The V end lost 3 bases, the J end lost 7 bases, and 13 bases lay between the germline ends. There are 13 residues in the CDR3. The chain's CDR3 is CASSYDRFREAFF. The CDR3 DNA reads as TGTGCCAGCAGCTACGACCGCTTTCGTGAAGCTTTCTTT.

The chain combines TRBV5-8 with TRBJ1-1; no clear D gene. CDR3 length: 16 amino acids. Germline CDR1 reads SGHTS; CDR2 reads YDEGEE. V gave up 0 bases and J gave up 0 bases, with 12 bases separating them. CDR3 loop: CASSLVRSLMNTEAFF. For the CDR3, the DNA is TGTGCCAGCAGCTTGGTCCGCAGCCTGATGAACACTGAAGCTTTCTTT. The entire variable domain, with the rest obtained from reference TRBV5-8 and TRBJ1-1, is as follows: EAGVTQSPTHLIKTRGQQATLRCSPISGHTSVYWYQQALGLGLQFLLWYDEGEERNRGNFPPRFSGRQFPNYSSELNVNALELEDSALYLCASSLVRSLMNTEAFFGQGTRLTVV.

This chain connects TRBV6-1 to TRBJ2-1; D gene unclear. V was trimmed by 2 bases and J by 0 bases, leaving 8 bases between them. Germline V CDR1 and CDR2: MNHNS, SASEGT. The CDR3 runs 15 residues. The DNA of the CDR3 is TGTGCCAGCAGTGAACTGGCAGCCTCCTACAATGAGCAGTTCTTC. This gives the protein CASSELAASYNEQFF.

V usage is TRBV5-4 and J usage is TRBJ1-6; 7 nucleotides line up with TRBD1. With 3 bases clipped from V and 10 bases from J, the junction kept 10 bases outside the gene matches. CDR3 size: 15 residues. Germline CDR1 and CDR2: SGHNT and YYREEE (reference sequence). The CDR3 sequence: CASSSLDRVASPLHF. For the CDR3, the DNA is TGTGCCAGCAGCTCCCTTGACAGGGTAGCCTCACCCCTCCACTTT.

The chain uses TRBV27 and TRBJ2-5; D might be TRBD1 or TRBD2, each matching 5 bases. Trimming shortened V by 5 bases and J by 0 bases, and 10 bases separated the two germline ends. Germline assignment: CDR1 MNHEY and CDR2 SMNVEV (reference sequence). The CDR3 has 14 residues. CDR3 loop: CASSRDLYQETQYF. The CDR3 DNA sequence: TGTGCCAGCAGTCGGGACCTGTACCAAGAGACCCAGTACTTC.

This clone came up a few times. The chain uses TRBV6-5 and TRBJ1-5; D is unresolved. Germline CDR1 and CDR2: MNHEY and SVGAGI. V was trimmed by 0 bases and J by 3 bases, leaving 6 bases between them. The CDR3 loop spans 14 amino acids. This chain's CDR3 is CASSYSRYNQPQHF. CDR3 DNA: TGTGCCAGCAGTTACTCCCGCTACAATCAGCCCCAGCATTTT.

The chain couples TRBV14 to TRBJ2-1; the D is unclear. V lost 1 base to trimming and J lost 10 bases, with 11 bases between them. The CDR3 loop spans 13 amino acids. The germline V gene has CDR1 SGHDN and CDR2 FVKESK. CDR3 amino acids: CASSQAKAYEQFF. The CDR3 region has the DNA TGTGCCAGCAGCCAAGCTAAGGCATACGAGCAGTTCTTC.

The rearrangement joins TRBV18 to TRBJ1-6, with D hard to call. Deletions cut 8 bases from V and 11 bases from J, with 28 bases between. Germline V gene lookup returns CDR1 KGHSH and CDR2 LQKENI. The CDR3 has 17 residues. CDR3: CASKLVNGPVNATPLHF. CDR3 coding DNA: TGTGCCAGCAAACTTGTAAATGGCCCGGTGAATGCGACACCCCTCCACTTT.

This rearrangement joins TRBV19 to TRBJ1-2; D gene uncertain. The germline gives CDR1 LNHDA, CDR2 SQIVND (reference sequence). Deletions cut 2 bases from V and 5 bases from J, with 9 bases between. CDR3 length: 13 amino acids. CDR3 protein: CASSIRSLYGYTF. CDR3 nucleotides: TGTGCCAGTAGTATAAGGTCACTTTATGGCTACACCTTC.

V and J are TRBV27 and TRBJ1-1; TRBD1 agrees at 9 bases. The CDR3 has 15 residues. The germline CDR1 and CDR2 sequences are MNHEY and SMNVEV (reference sequence). V shed 6 bases, J shed 1 base, and the junction held 6 bases outside the gene matches. The CDR3 nucleotides read TGTGCCAGCAGGAGGGGGGACAGGGCGAACACTGAAGCTTTCTTT. Residues: CASRRGDRANTEAFF.

This clone was counted only a few times. The CDR3 bases are TGTGCCAGCAGCAGGGGAACAACCATCCCTACGTACTTC. Translation: CASSRGTTIPTYF. V is TRBV5-6 and J is TRBJ2-7, with D maybe TRBD1 (5 bases). The CDR3 loop spans 13 amino acids. Trimming removed 4 bases at V and 12 bases at J, with 20 bases between. The germline gives CDR1 SGHDT, CDR2 YYEEEE. The whole variable domain, filled in from reference TRBV5-6 and TRBJ2-7, reads DAGVTQSPTHLIKTRGQQVTLRCSPKSGHDTVSWYQQALGQGPQFIFQYYEEEERQRGNFPDRFSGHQFPNYSSELNVNALLLGDSALYLCASSRGTTIPTYFGPGTRLTVT.

The chain is built from TRBV6-1 and TRBJ2-3, with 12 positions matching TRBD2. CDR1 and CDR2 (germline): MNHNS, SASEGT. The CDR3 totals 17 residues. Trimming cost V 4 bases and J 2 bases; bases outside gene matches: 7. CDR3 in amino acids: CASSVMTSGSFTDTQYF. CDR3 coding DNA: TGTGCCAGCAGTGTCATGACTAGCGGGAGTTTCACAGATACGCAGTATTTT.

The chain joins TRBV10-3 to TRBJ2-7; no definite D call. The V and J ends lost 0 bases and 5 bases respectively, with 14 bases between them. The length of the CDR3 is 15 residues. Germline lookup yields CDR1 ENHRY and CDR2 SYGVKD. The CDR3 spells CAISESEQKEDEQYF. CDR3 DNA sequence: TGTGCCATCAGTGAGTCTGAACAGAAGGAAGACGAGCAGTACTTC.

The J gene is TRBJ2-3, the V gene TRBV6-2 or TRBV6-3; D call uncertain. The CDR3 covers 14 residues. Trimming cost V 4 bases and J 0 bases, with 8 bases left between them. CDR1 and CDR2 from the germline V gene are MNHEY and SVGEGT. CDR3 protein: CASSLGFSTDTQYF. CDR3 in DNA: TGTGCCAGCAGTTTGGGGTTTAGCACAGATACGCAGTATTTT.

J is TRBJ1-5 and V is TRBV7-2; 7 bases match TRBD1. The length of the CDR3 is 15 residues. Germline trimming cut 6 bases from V and 4 bases from J; bases unmatched to any gene: 9. Germline loops: CDR1 SGHTA, CDR2 FQGNSA. The CDR3 DNA follows: TGTGCCAGCAGTCTCTTGGGGACAGCGAATCAGCCCCAGCATTTT. Translation: CASSLLGTANQPQHF.

The CDR3 spells CASRSLLYTDTQYF. The CDR3 nucleotides are TGTGCCAGCAGGAGCCTCCTTTACACAGATACGCAGTATTTT. This chain connects TRBV7-2 to TRBJ2-3, with D unresolved. In germline, CDR1 is SGHTA, CDR2 FQGNSA. The germline V and J ends were trimmed by 6 bases and 2 bases, with 12 bases remaining between them. The CDR3 length is 14 residues.

The chain couples TRBV5-1 to TRBJ2-5, with TRBD1 matching 7 bases. Germline-derived CDR1 and CDR2 are SGHRS and YFSETQ. After removal of 4 bases from V and 1 base from J, the junction contained 7 bases not matched to a gene. The CDR3 contains 15 residues. Here the CDR3 reads CASSLPTGFQETQYF. Here the CDR3 DNA reads TGCGCCAGCAGCCTACCGACAGGGTTCCAAGAGACCCAGTACTTC. Supplemented by reference TRBV5-1 and TRBJ2-5, the full variable domain reads KAGVTQTPRYLIKTRGQQVTLSCSPISGHRSVSWYQQTPGQGLQFLFEYFSETQRNKGNFPGRFSGRQFSNSRSEMNVSTLELGDSALYLCASSLPTGFQETQYFGPGTRLLVL.

The rearrangement uses TRBV5-1 and TRBJ2-1; 7 bases line up with TRBD1. V shed 0 bases, J shed 6 bases, and the junction held 3 bases outside the gene matches. Germline values: CDR1 SGHRS, CDR2 YFSETQ. This CDR3 has 14 residues. The DNA of the CDR3 is TGCGCCAGCAGCTTGGGAGACAGGGCCAATGAGCAGTTCTTC. Translated, it gives CASSLGDRANEQFF.